This paragraph reports one TCR beta chain. This sample is drawn from a study of siplizumab effects on memory and regulatory T cells. Assay used: immunoSEQ multiplex PCR; TCRdb lists only in-frame clones, some missing. The sample carries about 100,000 clones, approximately 91% recorded once. CDR1 is MDHEN and CDR2 is SYDVKM in the germline V gene. This CDR3 contains 14 residues. The V gene end was trimmed by 10 bases and the J gene end by 0 bases; junction bases not matched to a gene: 8. Input material: CD4+ T cells sorted from blood. The rearrangement uses TRBV28 and TRBJ1-2; 7 bases agree with TRBD1. This receptor was identified in a human donor in good health. This chain's CDR3 is CATFNRGSNYGYTF. The CDR3 bases are TGTGCCACCTTTAACAGGGGATCTAACTATGGCTACACCTTC.